A selection of T cell receptor beta chains follows, all from one sample in a study of blood T cell repertoires in COVID-19. Sequencing was performed with immunoSEQ multiplex PCR; in TCRdb, only in-frame clones are kept and a portion is missing. The sample records around 67,000 clones, more than 75% being singletons. Source material: peripheral blood. The receptors were gathered from a man aged 45 to 65 with active COVID-19. The CDR3 runs from the conserved cysteine through the conserved F or W. D genes are given only for firm matches. A row's size may be missing; if present it is once, few, many or a size class.

clone size	V gene	J gene	D gene	CDR3 DNA	CDR3 protein
NA	TRBV4-3	TRBJ2-1	TRBD1	TGCGCCAGCAGCTACGGGACAGGGTCCTACAATGAGCAGTTCTTC	CASSYGTGSYNEQFF
once	TRBV4-3	TRBJ1-1	NA	TGCGCCAGCAGCCCGACTTCAGGGCTTGATGACACTGAAGCTTTCTTT	CASSPTSGLDDTEAFF
NA	TRBV4-1	TRBJ2-1	TRBD2	TGCGCCAGCAGCCAGCGAACCGGGACTAGCGGGAGTATCCATGAGCAGTTCTTC	CASSQRTGTSGSIHEQFF
few	TRBV7-9	TRBJ2-1	TRBD1	TGTGCCAGCAGCCGGGGACAGGGGGCTACGTGGGATGAGCAGTTCTTC	CASSRGQGATWDEQFF
NA	TRBV11-3	TRBJ2-1	NA	TGTGCCAGCAGCTTAAACAGAAACAATGAGCAGTTCTTC	CASSLNRNNEQFF
NA	TRBV7-6	TRBJ2-5	NA	TGTGCCAGCAGCTTGCAGACAAGTTACCAAGAGACCCAGTACTTC	CASSLQTSYQETQYF
NA	TRBV29-1	TRBJ2-7	NA	TGCAGCGTTGGTGGGCACTCCTACGAGCAGTACTTC	CSVGGHSYEQYF
NA	TRBV7-8	TRBJ1-4	TRBD1	TGTGCCAGCAGCTTACAGGGGGGAAGGGAAAAACTGTTTTTT	CASSLQGGREKLFF
NA	TRBV3-1/TRBV3-2	TRBJ2-1	TRBD2	TGTGCCAGCAGCTTTAGCGGGAGAACTTACAATGAGCAGTTCTTC	CASSFSGRTYNEQFF
NA	TRBV28	TRBJ2-1	NA	TGTGCCAGCAGTTTAGCAGTCCATGAGCAGTTCTTC	CASSLAVHEQFF
NA	TRBV11-3	TRBJ2-2	NA	TGTGCCAGCGAACCGGACAGAAACACCGGGGAGCTGTTTTTT	CASEPDRNTGELFF
once	TRBV6-2/TRBV6-3	TRBJ2-7	NA	TGTGCCAGCAGCCGTTACTACGAGCAGTACTTC	CASSRYYEQYF
NA	TRBV6-5	TRBJ2-7	TRBD2	TGTGCCAGCAGCCAGACTAGCGGAGGCACCTACGAGCAGTACTTC	CASSQTSGGTYEQYF
NA	TRBV7-9	TRBJ1-5	NA	TGTGCCAGCAGCCCGGGGGGCTACGAGCCCCAGCATTTT	CASSPGGYEPQHF
NA	TRBV2	TRBJ2-1	TRBD2	TGTGCCAGCAGGCCGGGACTAGTCGATGAGCAGTTCTTC	CASRPGLVDEQFF
medium-sized	TRBV7-2	TRBJ2-1	TRBD2	TGTGCCAGCAGCTCTCGGACTAGCGTGGTCCACAATGAGCAGTTCTTC	CASSSRTSVVHNEQFF
once	TRBV18	TRBJ1-5	NA	TGTGCCAGCTCACCAGATTTATGGGGCGAGGCTGGCAATCAGCCCCAGCATTTT	CASSPDLWGEAGNQPQHF
NA	TRBV27	TRBJ1-6	TRBD1	TGTGCCACCCGGACAGGGAGAAACAATTCACCCCTCCACTTT	CATRTGRNNSPLHF
NA	TRBV5-4	TRBJ2-2	NA	TGTGCCAGCAGCTTGGGTAGACAGGTAGTAGGCGGGGAGCTGTTTTTT	CASSLGRQVVGGELFF
NA	TRBV11-2	TRBJ1-3	NA	TGTGCCAGCAGCTTACGGGATACAAACACCATATATTTT	CASSLRDTNTIYF
NA	TRBV20-1	TRBJ2-7	NA	TGCAGTGCTAGCCCATCCTACGAGCAGTACTTC	CSASPSYEQYF
NA	TRBV5-4	TRBJ2-5	TRBD2	TGTGCCAGCAGCTTTGGGGCTAGCGGCATACAAGAGACCCAGTACTTC	CASSFGASGIQETQYF
once	TRBV6-6	TRBJ1-6	NA	TGTGCCAGCAGTTACGGGGGGGGCAGGAGTAATTCACCCCTCCACTTT	CASSYGGGRSNSPLHF
NA	TRBV12-3/TRBV12-4	TRBJ1-2	TRBD1	TGTGCCAGCAGAACCCGACAGGGTAGGACTGACACCTTC	CASRTRQGRTDTF
NA	TRBV10-1	TRBJ2-5	NA	TGCGCCAGCAGTTTTAGCGCCCAAGAGACCCAGTACTTC	CASSFSAQETQYF
NA	TRBV19	TRBJ2-2	TRBD2	TGTGCCAGTAGTCGGAGCGGGAACATGGTCGGGGAGCTGTTTTTT	CASSRSGNMVGELFF